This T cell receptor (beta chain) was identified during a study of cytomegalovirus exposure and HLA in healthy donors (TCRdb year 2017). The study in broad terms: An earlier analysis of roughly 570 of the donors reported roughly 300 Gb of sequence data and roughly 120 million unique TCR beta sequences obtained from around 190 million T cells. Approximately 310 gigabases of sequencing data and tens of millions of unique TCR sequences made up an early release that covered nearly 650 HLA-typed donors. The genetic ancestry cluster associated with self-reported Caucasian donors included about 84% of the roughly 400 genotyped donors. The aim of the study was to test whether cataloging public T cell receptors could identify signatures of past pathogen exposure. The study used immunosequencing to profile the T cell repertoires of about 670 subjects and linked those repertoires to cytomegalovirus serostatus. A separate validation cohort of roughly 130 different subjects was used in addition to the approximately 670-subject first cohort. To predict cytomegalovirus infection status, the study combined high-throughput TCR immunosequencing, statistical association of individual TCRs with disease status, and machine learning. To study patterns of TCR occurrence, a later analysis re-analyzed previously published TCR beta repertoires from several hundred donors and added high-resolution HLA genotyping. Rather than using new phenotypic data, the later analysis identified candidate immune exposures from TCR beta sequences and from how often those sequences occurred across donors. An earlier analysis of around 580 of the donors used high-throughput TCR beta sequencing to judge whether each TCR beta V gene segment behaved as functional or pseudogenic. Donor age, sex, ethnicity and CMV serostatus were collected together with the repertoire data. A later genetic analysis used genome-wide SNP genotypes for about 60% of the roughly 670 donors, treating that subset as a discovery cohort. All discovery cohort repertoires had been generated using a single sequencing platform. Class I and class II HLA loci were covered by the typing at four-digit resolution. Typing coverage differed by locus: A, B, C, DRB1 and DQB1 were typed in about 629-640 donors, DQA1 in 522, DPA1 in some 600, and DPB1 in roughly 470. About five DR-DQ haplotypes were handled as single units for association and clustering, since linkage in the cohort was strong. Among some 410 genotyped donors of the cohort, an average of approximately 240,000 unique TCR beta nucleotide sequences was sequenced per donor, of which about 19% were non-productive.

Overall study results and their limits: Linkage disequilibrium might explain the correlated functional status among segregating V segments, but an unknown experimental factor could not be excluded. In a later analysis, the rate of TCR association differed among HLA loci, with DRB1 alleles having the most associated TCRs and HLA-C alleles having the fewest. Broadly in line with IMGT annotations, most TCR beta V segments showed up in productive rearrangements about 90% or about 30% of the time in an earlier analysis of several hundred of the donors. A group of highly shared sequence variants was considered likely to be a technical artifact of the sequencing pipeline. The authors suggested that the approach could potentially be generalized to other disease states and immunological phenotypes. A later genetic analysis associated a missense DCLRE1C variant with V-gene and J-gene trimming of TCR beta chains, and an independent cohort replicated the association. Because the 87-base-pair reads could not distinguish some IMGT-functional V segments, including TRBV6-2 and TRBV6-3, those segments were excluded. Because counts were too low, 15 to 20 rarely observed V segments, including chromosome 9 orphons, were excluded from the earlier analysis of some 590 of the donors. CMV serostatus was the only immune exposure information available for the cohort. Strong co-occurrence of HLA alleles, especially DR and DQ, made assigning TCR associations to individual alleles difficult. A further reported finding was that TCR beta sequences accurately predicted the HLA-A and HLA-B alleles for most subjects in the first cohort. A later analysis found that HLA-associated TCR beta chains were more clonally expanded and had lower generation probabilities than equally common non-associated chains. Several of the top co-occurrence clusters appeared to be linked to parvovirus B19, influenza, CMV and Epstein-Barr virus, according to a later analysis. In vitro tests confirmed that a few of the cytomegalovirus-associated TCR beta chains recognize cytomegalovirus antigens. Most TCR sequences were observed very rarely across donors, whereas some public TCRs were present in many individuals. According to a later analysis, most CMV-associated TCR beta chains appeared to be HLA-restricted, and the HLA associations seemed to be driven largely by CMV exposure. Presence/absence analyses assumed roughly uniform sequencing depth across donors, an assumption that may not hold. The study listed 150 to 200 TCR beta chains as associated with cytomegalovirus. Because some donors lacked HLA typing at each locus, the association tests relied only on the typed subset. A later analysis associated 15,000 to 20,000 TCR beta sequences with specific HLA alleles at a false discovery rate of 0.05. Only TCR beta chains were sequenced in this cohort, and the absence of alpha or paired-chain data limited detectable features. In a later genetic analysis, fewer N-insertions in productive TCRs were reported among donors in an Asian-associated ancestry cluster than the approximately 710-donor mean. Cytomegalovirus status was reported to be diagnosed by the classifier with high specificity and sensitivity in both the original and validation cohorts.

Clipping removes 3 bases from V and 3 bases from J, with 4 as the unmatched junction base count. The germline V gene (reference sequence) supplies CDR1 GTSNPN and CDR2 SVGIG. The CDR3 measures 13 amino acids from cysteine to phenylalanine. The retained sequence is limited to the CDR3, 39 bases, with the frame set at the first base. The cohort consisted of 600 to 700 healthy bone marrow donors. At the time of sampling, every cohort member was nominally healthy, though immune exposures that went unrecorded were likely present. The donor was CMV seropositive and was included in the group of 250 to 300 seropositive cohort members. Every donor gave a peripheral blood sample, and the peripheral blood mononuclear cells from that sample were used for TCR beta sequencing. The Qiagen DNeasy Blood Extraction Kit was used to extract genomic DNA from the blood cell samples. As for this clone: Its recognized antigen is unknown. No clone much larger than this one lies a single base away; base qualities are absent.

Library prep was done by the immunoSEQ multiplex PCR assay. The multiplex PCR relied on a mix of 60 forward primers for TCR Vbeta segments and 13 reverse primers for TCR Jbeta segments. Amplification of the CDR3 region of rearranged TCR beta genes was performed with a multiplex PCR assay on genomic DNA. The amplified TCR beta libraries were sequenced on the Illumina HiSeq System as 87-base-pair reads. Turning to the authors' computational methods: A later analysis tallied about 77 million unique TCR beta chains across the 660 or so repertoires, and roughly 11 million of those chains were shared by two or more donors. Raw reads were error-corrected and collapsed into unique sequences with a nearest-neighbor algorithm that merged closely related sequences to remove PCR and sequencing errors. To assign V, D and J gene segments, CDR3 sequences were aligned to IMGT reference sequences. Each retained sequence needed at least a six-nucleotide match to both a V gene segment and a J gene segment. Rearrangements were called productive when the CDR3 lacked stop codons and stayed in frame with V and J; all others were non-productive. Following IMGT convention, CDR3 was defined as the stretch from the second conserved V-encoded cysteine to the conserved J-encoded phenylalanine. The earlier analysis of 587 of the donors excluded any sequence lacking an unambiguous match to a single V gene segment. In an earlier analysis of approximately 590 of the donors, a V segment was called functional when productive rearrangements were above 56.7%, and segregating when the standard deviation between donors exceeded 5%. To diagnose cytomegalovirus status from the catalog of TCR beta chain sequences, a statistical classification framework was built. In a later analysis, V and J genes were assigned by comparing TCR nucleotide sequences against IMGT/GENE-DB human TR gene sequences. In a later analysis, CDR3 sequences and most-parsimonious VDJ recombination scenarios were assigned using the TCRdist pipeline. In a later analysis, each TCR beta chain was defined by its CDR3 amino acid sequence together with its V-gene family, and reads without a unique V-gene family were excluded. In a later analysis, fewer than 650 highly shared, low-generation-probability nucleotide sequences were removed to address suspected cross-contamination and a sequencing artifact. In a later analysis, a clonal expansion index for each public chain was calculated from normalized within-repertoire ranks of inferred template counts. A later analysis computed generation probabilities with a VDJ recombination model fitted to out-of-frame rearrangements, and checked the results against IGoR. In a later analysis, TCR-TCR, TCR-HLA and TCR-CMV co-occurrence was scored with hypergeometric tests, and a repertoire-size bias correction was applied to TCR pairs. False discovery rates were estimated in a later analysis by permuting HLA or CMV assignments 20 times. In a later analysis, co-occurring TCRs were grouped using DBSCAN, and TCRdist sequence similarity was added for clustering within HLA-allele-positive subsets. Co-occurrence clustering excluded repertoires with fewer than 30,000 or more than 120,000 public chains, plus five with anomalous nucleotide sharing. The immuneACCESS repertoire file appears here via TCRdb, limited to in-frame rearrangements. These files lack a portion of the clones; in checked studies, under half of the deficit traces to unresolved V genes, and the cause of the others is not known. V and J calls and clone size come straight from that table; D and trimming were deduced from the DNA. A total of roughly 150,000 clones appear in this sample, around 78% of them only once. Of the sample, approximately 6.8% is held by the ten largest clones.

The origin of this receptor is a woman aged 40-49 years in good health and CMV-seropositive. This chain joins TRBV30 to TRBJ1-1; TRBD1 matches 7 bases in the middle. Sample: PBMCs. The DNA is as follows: TGTGCCTGGAGGACAGGGCGGGACACTGAAGCTTTCTTT. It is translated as CAWRTGRDTEAFF.